The sequence of this TCR beta chain was determined in a study of response to subunit inactivated influenza vaccine. CDR1 and CDR2 (germline): DFQATT, SNEGSKA (reference sequence). V was pared by 1 base and J by 5 bases, with 12 bases between. This CDR3 spans 14 amino acids. There are a few counts of this clonotype. The antigen is undetermined. TCRdb reanalysed the RT-PCR reads using MiXCR and keeps one entry per CDR3 protein. The sample includes about 700,000 distinct CDR3 sequences, 12% to 15% of them seen just once. Broader study findings: The authors put forward the suggestion that each seasonal influenza vaccination may bring in only a limited number of new T cells.

The V gene is TRBV20-1, the J gene TRBJ1-5, with D possibly being TRBD1 (5 bases). This specimen consisted of PBMCs from blood, obtained 14 days before vaccination. This TCR came from a man aged 45 to 65 who received an inactivated influenza vaccine. The CDR3 loop reads CSARGVLGDQPQHF. The CDR3 DNA reads as TGCAGTGCTAGAGGGGTATTAGGGGATCAGCCCCAGCATTTT.